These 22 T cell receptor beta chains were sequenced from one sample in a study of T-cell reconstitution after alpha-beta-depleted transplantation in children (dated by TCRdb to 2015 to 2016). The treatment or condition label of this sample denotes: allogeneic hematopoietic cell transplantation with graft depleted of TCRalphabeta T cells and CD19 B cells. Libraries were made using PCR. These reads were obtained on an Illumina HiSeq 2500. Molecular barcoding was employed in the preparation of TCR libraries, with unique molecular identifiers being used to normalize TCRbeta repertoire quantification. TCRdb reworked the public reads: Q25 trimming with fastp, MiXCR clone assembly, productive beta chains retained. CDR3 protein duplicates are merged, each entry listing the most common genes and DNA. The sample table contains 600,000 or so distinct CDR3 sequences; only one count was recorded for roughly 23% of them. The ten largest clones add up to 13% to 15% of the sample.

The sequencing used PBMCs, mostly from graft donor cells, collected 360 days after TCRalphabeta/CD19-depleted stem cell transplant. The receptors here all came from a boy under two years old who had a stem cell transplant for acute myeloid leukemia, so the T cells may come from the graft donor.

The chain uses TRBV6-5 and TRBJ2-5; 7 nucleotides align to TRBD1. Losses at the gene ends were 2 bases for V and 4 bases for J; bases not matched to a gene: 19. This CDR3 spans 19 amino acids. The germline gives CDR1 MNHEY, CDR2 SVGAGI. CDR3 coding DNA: TGTGCCAGCAGTTACGGAATATTGTCCGGGGACAGACTACGAGAGACCCAGTACTTC. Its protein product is CASSYGILSGDRLRETQYF.

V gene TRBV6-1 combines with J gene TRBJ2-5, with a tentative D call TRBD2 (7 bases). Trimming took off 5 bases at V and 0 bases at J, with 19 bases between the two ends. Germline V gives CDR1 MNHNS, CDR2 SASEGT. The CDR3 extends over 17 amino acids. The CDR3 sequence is CASSPTRGGPNQETQYF. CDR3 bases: TGTGCCAGCAGTCCCACAAGGGGGGGGCCTAACCAAGAGACCCAGTACTTC.

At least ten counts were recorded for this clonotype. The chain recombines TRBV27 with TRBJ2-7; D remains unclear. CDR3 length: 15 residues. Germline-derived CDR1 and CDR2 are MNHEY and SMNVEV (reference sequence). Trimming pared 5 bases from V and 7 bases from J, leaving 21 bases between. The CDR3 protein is CASSTLPGRKGEQYF. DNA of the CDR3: TGTGCCAGCAGTACCCTCCCGGGCAGGAAAGGGGAGCAGTACTTC.

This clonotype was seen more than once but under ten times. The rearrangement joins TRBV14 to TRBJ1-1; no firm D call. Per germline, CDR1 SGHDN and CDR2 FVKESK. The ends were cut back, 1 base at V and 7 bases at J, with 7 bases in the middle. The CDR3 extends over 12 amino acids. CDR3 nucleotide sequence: TGTGCCAGCAGCCAAGCCGGCAGTGAAGCTTTCTTT. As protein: CASSQAGSEAFF. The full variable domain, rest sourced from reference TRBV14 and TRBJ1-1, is EAGVTQFPSHSVIEKGQTVTLRCDPISGHDNLYWYRRVMGKEIKFLLHFVKESKQDESGMPNNRFLAERTGGTYSTLKVQPAELEDSGVYFCASSQAGSEAFFGQGTRLTVV.

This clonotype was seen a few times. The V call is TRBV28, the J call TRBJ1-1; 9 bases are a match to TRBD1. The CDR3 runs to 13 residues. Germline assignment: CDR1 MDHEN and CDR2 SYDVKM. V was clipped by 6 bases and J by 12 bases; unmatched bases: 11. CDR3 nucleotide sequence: TGTGCCAGCAGCCTGGGACAGGGATCAAGGACTTTCTTT. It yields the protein CASSLGQGSRTFF.

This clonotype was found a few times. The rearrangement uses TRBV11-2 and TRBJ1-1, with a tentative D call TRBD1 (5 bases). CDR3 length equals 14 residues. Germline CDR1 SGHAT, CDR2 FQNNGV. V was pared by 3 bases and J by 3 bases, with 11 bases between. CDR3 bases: TGTGCCAGCAGCTTGGGGCAGGGACACACTGAAGCTTTCTTT. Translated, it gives CASSLGQGHTEAFF.

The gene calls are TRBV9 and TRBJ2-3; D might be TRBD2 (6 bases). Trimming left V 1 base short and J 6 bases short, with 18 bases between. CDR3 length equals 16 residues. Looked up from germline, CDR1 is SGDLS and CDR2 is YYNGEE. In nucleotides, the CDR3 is TGTGCCAGCAGCGTAAATCGCGGGGAGCCCCTGGATACGCAGTATTTT. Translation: CASSVNRGEPLDTQYF. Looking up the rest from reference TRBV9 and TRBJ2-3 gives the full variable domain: DSGVTQTPKHLITATGQRVTLRCSPRSGDLSVYWYQQSLDQGLQFLIQYYNGEERAKGNILERFSAQQFPDLHSELNLSSLELGDSALYFCASSVNRGEPLDTQYFGPGTRLTVL.

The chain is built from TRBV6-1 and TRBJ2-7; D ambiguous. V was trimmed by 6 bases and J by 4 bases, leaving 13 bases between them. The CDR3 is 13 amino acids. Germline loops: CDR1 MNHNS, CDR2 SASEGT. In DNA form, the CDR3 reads TGTGCCAGCAGCAACCGGAAGGCGTACGAGCAGTACTTC. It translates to CASSNRKAYEQYF.

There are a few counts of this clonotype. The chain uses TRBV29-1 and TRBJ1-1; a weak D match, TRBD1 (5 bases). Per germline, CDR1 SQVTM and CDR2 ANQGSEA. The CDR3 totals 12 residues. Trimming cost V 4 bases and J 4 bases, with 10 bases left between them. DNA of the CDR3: TGCAGCGTTGTAAGGAGGGGCACTGAAGCTTTCTTT. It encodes CSVVRRGTEAFF.

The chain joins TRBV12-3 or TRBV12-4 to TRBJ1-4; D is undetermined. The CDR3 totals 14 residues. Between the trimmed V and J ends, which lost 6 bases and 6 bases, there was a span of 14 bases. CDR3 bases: TGTGCCAGCAGCCAGACTGCTGGGGATGAAAAACTGTTTTTT. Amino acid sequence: CASSQTAGDEKLFF.

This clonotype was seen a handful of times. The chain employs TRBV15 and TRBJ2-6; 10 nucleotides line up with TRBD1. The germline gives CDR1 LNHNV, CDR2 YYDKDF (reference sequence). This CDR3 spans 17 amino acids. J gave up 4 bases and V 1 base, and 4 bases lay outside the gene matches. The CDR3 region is CATSRGQGASGANVLTF. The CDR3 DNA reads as TGTGCCACCAGCAGAGGACAGGGGGCGTCGGGGGCCAACGTCCTGACTTTC.

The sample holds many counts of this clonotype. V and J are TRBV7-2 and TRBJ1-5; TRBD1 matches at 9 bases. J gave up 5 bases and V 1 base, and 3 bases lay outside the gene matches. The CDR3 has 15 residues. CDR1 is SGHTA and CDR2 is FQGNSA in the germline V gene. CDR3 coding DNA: TGTGCCAGCAGCTTAGGGACAGGGGTCCATCAGCCCCAGCATTTT. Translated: CASSLGTGVHQPQHF.

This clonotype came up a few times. CDR3 nucleotides: TGCAGTGCTAGGTACTCCAGGGCCTACGAGCAGTACTTC. It specifies CSARYSRAYEQYF. The chain combines TRBV20-1 with TRBJ2-7, with D possibly TRBD1 on 5 matching bases. V lost 3 bases and J lost 2, with 11 bases in between. Looked up from germline, CDR1 is DFQATT and CDR2 is SNEGSKA (reference sequence). There are 13 residues in the CDR3.

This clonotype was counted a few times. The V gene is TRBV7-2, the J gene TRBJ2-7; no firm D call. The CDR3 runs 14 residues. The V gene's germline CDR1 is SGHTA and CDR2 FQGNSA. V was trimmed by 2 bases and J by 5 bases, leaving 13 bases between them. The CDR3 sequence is CASSLRVMGDEQYF. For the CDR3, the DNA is TGTGCCAGCAGCTTAAGGGTTATGGGCGACGAGCAGTACTTC.

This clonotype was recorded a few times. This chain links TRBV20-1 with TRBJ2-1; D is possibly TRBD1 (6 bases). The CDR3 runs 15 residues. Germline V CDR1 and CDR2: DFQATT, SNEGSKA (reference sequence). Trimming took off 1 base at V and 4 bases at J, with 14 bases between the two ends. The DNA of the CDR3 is TGCAGTGCTAGAGGGTGGGGGCGACGTTACAATGAGCAGTTCTTC. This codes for CSARGWGRRYNEQFF.

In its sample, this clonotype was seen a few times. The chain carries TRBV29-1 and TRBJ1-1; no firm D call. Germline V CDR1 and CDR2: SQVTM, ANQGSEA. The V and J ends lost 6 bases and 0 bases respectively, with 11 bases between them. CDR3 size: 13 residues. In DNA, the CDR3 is TGCAGCGTCTATAAGGAGATGAACACTGAAGCTTTCTTT. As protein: CSVYKEMNTEAFF. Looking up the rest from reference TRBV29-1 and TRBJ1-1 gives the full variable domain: SAVISQKPSRDICQRGTSLTIQCQVDSQVTMMFWYRQQPGQSLTLIATANQGSEATYESGFVIDKFPISRPNLTFSTLTVSNMSPEDSSIYLCSVYKEMNTEAFFGQGTRLTVV.

The CDR3 bases are TGTGCCAGCAGCTTCTTACCACGGACCACTGAAGCTTTCTTT. Protein: CASSFLPRTTEAFF. This sequence joins TRBV11-2 and TRBJ1-1; D gene unclear. The CDR3 sequence is 14 residues long. In germline, CDR1 is SGHAT, CDR2 FQNNGV. Trimming shortened V by 3 bases and J by 4 bases, and 12 bases separated the two germline ends.

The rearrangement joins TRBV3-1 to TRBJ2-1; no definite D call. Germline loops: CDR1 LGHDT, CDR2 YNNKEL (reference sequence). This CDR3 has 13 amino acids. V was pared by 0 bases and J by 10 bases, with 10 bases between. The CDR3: CASSQDREIEQFF. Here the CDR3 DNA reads TGTGCCAGCAGCCAAGATCGAGAAATCGAGCAGTTCTTC.

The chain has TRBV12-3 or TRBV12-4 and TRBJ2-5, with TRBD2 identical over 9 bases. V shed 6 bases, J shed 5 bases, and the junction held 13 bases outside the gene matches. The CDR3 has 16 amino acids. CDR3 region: CASSPPPAGGDETQYF. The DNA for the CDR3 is TGTGCCAGCAGCCCTCCCCCAGCGGGGGGTGATGAGACCCAGTACTTC.

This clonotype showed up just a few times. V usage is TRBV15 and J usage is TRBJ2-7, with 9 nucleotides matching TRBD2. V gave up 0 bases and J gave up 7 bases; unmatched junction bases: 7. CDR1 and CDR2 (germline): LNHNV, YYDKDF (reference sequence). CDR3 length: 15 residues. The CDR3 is CATSRDLAGAGEQYV. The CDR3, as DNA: TGTGCCACCAGCAGAGATTTAGCGGGGGCGGGGGAGCAGTACGTC.

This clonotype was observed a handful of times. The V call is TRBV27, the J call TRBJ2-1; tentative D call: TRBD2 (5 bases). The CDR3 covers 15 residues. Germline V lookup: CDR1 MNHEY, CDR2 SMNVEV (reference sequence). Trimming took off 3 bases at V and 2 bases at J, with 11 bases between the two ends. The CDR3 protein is CASSFRGPTYNEQFF. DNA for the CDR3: TGTGCCAGCAGTTTTCGAGGGCCTACCTACAATGAGCAGTTCTTC.

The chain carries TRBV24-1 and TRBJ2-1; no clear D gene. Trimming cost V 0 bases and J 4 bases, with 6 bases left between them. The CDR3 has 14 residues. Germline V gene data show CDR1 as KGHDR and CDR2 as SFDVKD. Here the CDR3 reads CATSDLPEYNEQFF. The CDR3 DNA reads TGTGCCACCAGTGATTTGCCCGAATACAATGAGCAGTTCTTC.